The rows below give T cell receptor beta chains drawn from one sample of a study of blood T cell repertoires in COVID-19. Profiled with immunoSEQ multiplex PCR; TCRdb holds only in-frame clones, not every one. The data contain about 120,000 clones, 70% to 90% of them seen just once; the ten biggest clones take up approximately 2.3%. The sequencing input was peripheral blood. These receptor sequences come from a man aged 25 to 45 with acute or convalescent COVID-19. Both conserved end residues are trimmed from each CDR3. Clone size is stated in some rows and not others, as once, few, many or a class when expanded.

>TRBJ2-1|-|TRBV15
ATSRVGLAGDNEQF
>TRBJ1-4|-|TRBV9
ASSVGQGREKLF
>TRBJ2-7|-|TRBV6-5
ASSPRGTAYEQY
>TRBJ1-5|once|TRBV12-5
ASGLSATGGIRFNQPQH
>TRBJ2-2|many|TRBV4-1
ASGTGQGDTGELF
>TRBJ1-2|-|TRBV7-2
ASRLGQGGNYGYT
>TRBJ2-6|-|TRBV3-1/TRBV3-2
ASSPGTGSGANVLT
>TRBJ1-2|-|TRBV19
ASNVQDSRANYGYT
>TRBJ2-1|-|TRBV7-2
ASSLQTGTANEQF
>TRBJ1-2|-|TRBV18
ASSPPGGRDYGYT
>TRBJ2-1|-|TRBV6-4
ASSALQGTSGRRGEQF
>TRBJ1-3|-|TRBV19
ASSKPGQGPSGNTIY
>TRBJ2-3|-|TRBV7-3
ASSPSGGRADTQY
>TRBJ2-3|-|TRBV28
ASSVTGERFTQY